What follows are 18 T cell receptor beta chains derived from one specimen sequenced in a study of blood T cells in healthy people across ages. Sample-barcoded 5' priming and a J-beta primer mix drove a second PCR of roughly 7 to 11 cycles. TCRdb independently ran MiXCR on the 5' RACE reads; one entry per CDR3 protein. The table lists under 950,000 distinct CDR3 sequences, 20% to 25% of them singletons, with about 22% in the top ten. Input material: blood. These receptors were obtained from an older man in good health.

The chain recombines TRBV4-1 with TRBJ2-5, with 10 positions matching TRBD1. Trimming took 5 bases from V and 1 from J; bases not matched to a gene: 10. This CDR3 comprises 17 residues. Germline V gene sequence: CDR1 MGHRA, CDR2 YSYEKL. CDR3 amino acids: CASSAITGTGAQETQYF. CDR3 in DNA: TGCGCCAGCAGCGCGATAACCGGGACAGGGGCCCAAGAGACCCAGTACTTC.

This clonotype appeared a few times. The V and J genes are TRBV20-1 and TRBJ2-3, with 9 bases aligning to TRBD2. J lost 4 bases, V lost 3 bases, and 5 bases had no gene match. CDR3 length: 14 amino acids. In germline, CDR1 is DFQATT, CDR2 SNEGSKA (reference sequence). The CDR3 is CSASIAGEADTQYF. The CDR3 DNA is TGCAGTGCTAGCATAGCGGGAGAGGCAGATACGCAGTATTTT.

This clonotype was counted a few times. This chain connects TRBV7-9 to TRBJ2-5, with 11 bases lining up with TRBD2. The DNA end lines up better with TRBJ2-1; the J call may be wrong. The CDR3 spans 16 residues. Germline CDR1 is SEHNR and CDR2 is FQNEAQ (reference sequence). The CDR3 reads CASSSWTSGLYNEQFF. Here the CDR3 DNA reads TGTGCCAGCAGCTCCTGGACTAGCGGGCTCTACAATGAGCAGTTCTTC.

This clonotype was seen a handful of times. Compared with germline, one end of the junction differs, possibly owing to a read error. This chain uses TRBV19 with TRBJ1-2; the D is unclear. Germline assignment: CDR1 LNHDA and CDR2 SQIVND (reference sequence). This CDR3 is 14 amino acids long. The CDR3 DNA is TGTGCCGGTAGGGCAGACCATCTCCACTATGGCTACACCTTC. This translates into CAGRADHLHYGYTF.

In this sample, this clonotype turned up many times. This chain links TRBV14 with TRBJ2-3; D gene uncertain. In germline, CDR1 is SGHDN, CDR2 FVKESK. This CDR3 region has 14 residues. V lost 7 bases and J lost 2, with 13 bases in between. DNA of the CDR3: TGTGCCAGCAAAAGACAAACCATCACAGATACGCAGTATTTT. This encodes CASKRQTITDTQYF.

The rearrangement joins TRBV7-9 to TRBJ2-3; D might be TRBD1 or TRBD2, each matching 5 bases. The V and J ends lost 5 bases and 9 bases respectively, with 21 bases between them. Per germline, CDR1 SEHNR and CDR2 FQNEAQ (reference sequence). The CDR3 extends over 15 amino acids. The CDR3 nucleotides read TGTGCCAGCAGCCCACAGGCGGGTCCAGGTGTAACGCAGTATTTT. Its protein is CASSPQAGPGVTQYF. Complete variable domain (other parts from reference TRBV7-9 and TRBJ2-3): DTGVSQNPRHKITKRGQNVTFRCDPISEHNRLYWYRQTLGQGPEFLTYFQNEAQLEKSRLLSDRFSAERPKGSFSTLEIQRTEQGDSAMYLCASSPQAGPGVTQYFGPGTRLTVL.

The V call is TRBV7-2, the J call TRBJ2-7; D tentatively reads TRBD1 or TRBD2 (5 bases each). The J call could be wrong; TRBJ2-1 is a better fit for the DNA end. There are 15 residues in the CDR3. Germline V gene lookup returns CDR1 SGHTA and CDR2 FQGNSA. CDR3 in amino acids: CASSLVGVGSNEQFF. The DNA for the CDR3 is TGTGCCAGCAGCCTCGTGGGGGTAGGGTCCAATGAGCAGTTCTTC.

The chain combines TRBV20-1 with TRBJ2-1, with 10 nucleotides matching TRBD2. Germline V CDR1 and CDR2: DFQATT, SNEGSKA (reference sequence). The V and J ends lost 5 bases and 1 base, in that order; junction bases with no gene match: 8. The CDR3 spans 16 residues. The CDR3 DNA is TGCAGTGCTCCAGCCTCGACTAGCGGGTCCTACAATGAGCAGTTCTTC. Translating gives CSAPASTSGSYNEQFF.

This clonotype occurred many times. The rearrangement links TRBV6-5 to TRBJ1-2, with D tentatively TRBD1 (6 bases). CDR1 is MNHEY, CDR2 SVGAGI, per germline. The CDR3 spans 14 residues. Trimming removed 7 bases at V and 0 bases at J, with 12 bases between. CDR3 DNA: TGTGCCAGCATTAAGACAGGAACTAACTATGGCTACACCTTC. Translation gives CASIKTGTNYGYTF.

Many counts were recorded for this clonotype. The CDR3 reads CASSLRGRQETQYF. Here the CDR3 DNA reads TGTGCCAGCAGCTTACGGGGCCGCCAAGAGACCCAGTACTTC. V gene TRBV7-2 combines with J gene TRBJ2-5; D tentatively reads TRBD1 or TRBD2 (5 bases each). The CDR3 extends over 14 amino acids. V gave up 2 bases and J gave up 1 base, with 8 bases separating them. In germline, CDR1 is SGHTA, CDR2 FQGNSA.

The CDR3 is CASSLNRPPYEQYF. CDR3 sequence (DNA): TGTGCCAGCAGTTTAAATCGACCTCCTTACGAGCAGTACTTC. V and J are TRBV12-3 or TRBV12-4 and TRBJ2-5; D remains ambiguous. The DNA matches TRBJ2-7 better at its end, which makes the J call doubtful. This CDR3 is 14 amino acids long.

This clonotype was recorded many times. The gene calls are TRBV28 and TRBJ1-2; the D gene is possibly TRBD1 (5 bases). The CDR3 is made up of 11 amino acids. The V gene lost 5 bases and the J gene lost 7 bases, with 8 bases spanning the gap. The germline gives CDR1 MDHEN, CDR2 SYDVKM. CDR3 sequence reads: CASSPGSGYTF. In DNA form, the CDR3 reads TGTGCCAGCAGTCCAGGGTCTGGCTACACCTTC.

The rearrangement uses TRBV24-1 and TRBJ2-1, with TRBD1 identical over 8 bases. V lost 1 base, J lost 5 bases, and 6 bases stayed unmatched. The CDR3 has 16 amino acids. CDR1 and CDR2 (germline): KGHDR, SFDVKD. The CDR3: CATSDLKTGVDNEQFF. The CDR3 bases are TGTGCCACCAGTGATTTAAAGACAGGGGTGGACAATGAGCAGTTCTTC.

The V gene is TRBV5-4, the J gene TRBJ2-1; TRBD2 matches at 8 bases. The V gene end was trimmed by 5 bases and the J gene end by 0 bases; junction bases not matched to a gene: 7. The CDR3 sequence is 16 residues long. Germline CDR1 is SGHNT and CDR2 is YYREEE (reference sequence). The CDR3 loop is CASRYSSGRSYNEQFF. The CDR3 nucleotides read TGTGCCAGCAGATACTCTAGCGGGCGCTCCTACAATGAGCAGTTCTTC.

This chain joins TRBV20-1 and TRBJ2-5, with TRBD2 as a possible D gene (6 bases). CDR1 and CDR2 (germline): DFQATT, SNEGSKA (reference sequence). The CDR3 sequence is 13 residues long. Deletions cut 0 bases from V and 4 bases from J, with 9 bases between. The CDR3 DNA follows: TGCAGTGCTAGAGAGGGGACTGGAGAGACCCAGTACTTC. It specifies CSAREGTGETQYF.

The chain joins TRBV5-1 to TRBJ1-4; 9 positions match TRBD1. This CDR3 spans 20 amino acids. Per the germline V gene, CDR1 is SGHRS and CDR2 is YFSETQ. V shed 4 bases, J shed 0 bases, and the junction held 16 bases outside the gene matches. This CDR3 is CASSIGQGWRVIATNEKLFF. The CDR3 DNA reads as TGCGCCAGCAGCATTGGACAGGGGTGGAGAGTAATTGCAACTAATGAAAAACTGTTTTTT.

In this sample, this clonotype turned up a few times. The chain uses TRBV21-1 and TRBJ1-3; the D call TRBD1 from the table was never checked on the DNA. TRBV21-1 is described as a pseudogene. The length of the CDR3 is 17 residues. CDR3 bases: TGTGCCAGCAGCAAAGCAGAAAAGGGGGAGCCCGGAAACACCATATATTTT. Its protein product is CASSKAEKGEPGNTIYF.

The chain links TRBV12-3 or TRBV12-4 to TRBJ1-2; 7 bases are a match to TRBD1. This CDR3 spans 16 amino acids. With 5 bases clipped from V and 5 bases from J, the junction kept 14 bases outside the gene matches. This chain's CDR3 is CASSPPKRQGPYGYTF. The CDR3 DNA follows: TGTGCCAGCAGTCCCCCAAAAAGACAGGGACCTTATGGCTACACCTTC.